This TCR beta chain was documented in a study of OX40 agonist ivuxolimab in advanced cancers. Blood sampling took place at baseline, cycle 4 day 1, and cycle 7 day 1. A word on this clone: What it binds is unknown.

Study-level results: Mean expanded clone counts were higher in CD8+ than CD4+ T cells. Also showing low normalized T-cell clonal expansion were some of the nonresponders.

J lost 9 bases, V lost 9 bases, and 8 bases had no gene match. CDR3 size: 13 residues. Per germline, CDR1 SGHRS and CDR2 YFSETQ. TCRdb's table, derived via immunoSEQ multiplex PCR, lists solely in-frame clones and lacks some. This sample has about 100,000 clones; around nine tenths occur once, and the top ten carry around 0.16%. V gene TRBV5-1 combines with J gene TRBJ2-1; the match to TRBD2 covers 11 bases. The sample was CD4+ or CD8+ T cells sorted from blood, taken in a trial of the OX40 agonist ivuxolimab. This receptor was identified in an adult with an advanced solid tumor such as melanoma, head and neck, liver or kidney cancer. Here the CDR3 reads CAILAGGPGEQFF. For the CDR3, the DNA is TGCGCCATATTAGCGGGAGGGCCGGGTGAGCAGTTCTTC.